These 7 T cell receptor beta chains were sequenced from one sample in a study of cytomegalovirus exposure and HLA in healthy donors. Primers: 60 Vbeta forward and 13 Jbeta reverse. TCRdb's copy holds only in-frame clones and misses some; the assay was immunoSEQ multiplex PCR. The data show about 130,000 clones, about 80% seen once. The sequenced material came from PBMCs. Every receptor here comes from a woman in her 50s in good health and CMV-seronegative.

This clone was found once. The CDR3 DNA reads as TGTGCCAGCAGGACAGTCACCTACGAGCAGTACTTC. Translated: CASRTVTYEQYF. The chain couples TRBV6-1 to TRBJ2-7, with D perhaps TRBD1 (5 bases). The CDR3 consists of 12 residues. The V end was cut by 6 bases, the J end by 2 bases, with 8 bases between. Per the germline V gene, CDR1 is MNHNS and CDR2 is SASEGT.

This chain links TRBV10-1 with TRBJ2-7; D not resolved. Germline V CDR1 and CDR2: WNHNN, SYGVQD (reference sequence). Trimming shortened V by 9 bases and J by 5 bases, and 14 bases separated the two germline ends. The CDR3 length is 12 residues. Here the CDR3 reads CARNPRRDEQYF. The DNA for the CDR3 is TGCGCCAGGAACCCCCGTAGAGACGAGCAGTACTTC.

A single count supports this clone. Germline and junction disagree at one end, which may indicate a read error. This chain connects TRBV30 to TRBJ2-4; 7 bases agree with TRBD1. CDR1 GTSNPN and CDR2 SVGIG come from the germline V gene (reference sequence). This CDR3 has 17 amino acids. The CDR3 region is CAWSVRLSGTARNIQYF. CDR3 bases: TGTGCCTGGAGTGTACGTTTATCCGGGACAGCCAGAAACATTCAGTACTTC.

This chain connects TRBV2 to TRBJ2-1, with D maybe TRBD2 (5 bases). Between the trimmed V and J ends, which lost 6 bases and 4 bases, there was a span of 13 bases. The CDR3 is 14 residues long. Germline V gene data show CDR1 as SNHLY and CDR2 as FYNNEI. The CDR3 reads CASRTPRGYNEQFF. The CDR3 nucleotides are TGTGCCAGCAGGACTCCCCGGGGATACAATGAGCAGTTCTTC.

The chain employs TRBV5-1 and TRBJ2-1, with TRBD2 matching 16 bases. The CDR3 length is 21 residues. With V trimmed by 4 bases and J by 7 bases, 20 bases remained unmatched. The germline V gene encodes CDR1 SGHRS and CDR2 YFSETQ. This CDR3 reads CASSDHGTSGRALVRGNEQFF. In DNA form, the CDR3 reads TGCGCCAGCAGCGACCACGGGACTAGCGGGAGGGCCTTGGTTAGGGGAAATGAGCAGTTCTTC.

This rearrangement joins TRBV4-2 to TRBJ2-3; D is undetermined. The CDR3 loop spans 13 amino acids. Germline loops: CDR1 LGHNA, CDR2 YNFKEQ. The ends were cut back, 0 bases at V and 4 bases at J, with 5 bases in the middle. This CDR3 reads CASSQEPADTQYF. The CDR3 DNA reads TGTGCCAGCAGCCAAGAGCCAGCAGATACGCAGTATTTT.

The V gene is TRBV7-2, the J gene TRBJ2-3; TRBD2 is a possible D gene (6 bases). CDR3 length equals 16 residues. Germline V gives CDR1 SGHTA, CDR2 FQGNSA. V gave up 5 bases and J gave up 8 bases, with 23 bases separating them. The DNA of the CDR3 is TGTGCCAGCAGCACGCCTGTGGTAGCGGTCGCGGGTACGCAGTATTTT. This translates into CASSTPVVAVAGTQYF.